The 2 T cell receptor beta chains listed next were all sequenced from one sample in a study of blood T cell repertoires in COVID-19. Clones were read by immunoSEQ multiplex PCR, and TCRdb kept only the in-frame ones, dropping some. Counted here are tens of thousands of clones, 86% occurring once; the ten biggest clones make up under 3.5%. The sequenced sample consisted of peripheral blood. The receptors stem from an elderly man with acute or convalescent COVID-19.

This chain uses TRBV15 with TRBJ2-1; D unresolved. Germline CDR1 and CDR2: LNHNV and YYDKDF (reference sequence). The CDR3 totals 14 residues. V lost 0 bases, J lost 9 bases, and 12 bases lay in between. CDR3 nucleotides: TGTGCCACCAGCAGAGAGAGGAATACTGGTGAGCAGTTCTTC. Protein: CATSRERNTGEQFF.

The chain uses TRBV7-8 and TRBJ1-5; 7 nucleotides line up with TRBD1. With V trimmed by 3 bases and J by 2 bases, 4 bases remained unmatched. CDR1 is SGHVS and CDR2 is FQNEAQ in the germline V gene. The CDR3 covers 15 residues. The CDR3 sequence: CASSFYGQGNQPQHF. The CDR3 region has the DNA TGTGCCAGCAGCTTTTACGGACAGGGCAATCAGCCCCAGCATTTT.